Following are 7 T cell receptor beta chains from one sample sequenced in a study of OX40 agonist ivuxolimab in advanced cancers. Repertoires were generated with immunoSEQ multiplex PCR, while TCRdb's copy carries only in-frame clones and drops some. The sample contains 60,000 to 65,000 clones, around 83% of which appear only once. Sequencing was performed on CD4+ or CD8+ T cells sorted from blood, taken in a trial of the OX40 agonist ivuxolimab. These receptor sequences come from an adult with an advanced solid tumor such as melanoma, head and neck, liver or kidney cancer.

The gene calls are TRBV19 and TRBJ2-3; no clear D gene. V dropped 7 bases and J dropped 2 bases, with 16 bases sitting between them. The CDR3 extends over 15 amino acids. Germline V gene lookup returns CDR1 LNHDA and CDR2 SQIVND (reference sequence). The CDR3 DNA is TGTGCCAGTATCGGGTACAAGGGATCCACAGATACGCAGTATTTT. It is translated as CASIGYKGSTDTQYF.

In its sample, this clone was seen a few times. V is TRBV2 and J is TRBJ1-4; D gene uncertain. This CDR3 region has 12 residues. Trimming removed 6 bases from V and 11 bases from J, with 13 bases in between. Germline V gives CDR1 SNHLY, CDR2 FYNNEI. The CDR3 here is CASSREELKLFF. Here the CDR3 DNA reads TGTGCCAGCAGCCGGGAGGAGTTGAAACTGTTTTTT.

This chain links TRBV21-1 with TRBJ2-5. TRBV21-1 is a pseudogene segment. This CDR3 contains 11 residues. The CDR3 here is CASSKLETQYF. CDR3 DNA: TGTGCCAGCAGCAAATTAGAGACCCAGTACTTC.

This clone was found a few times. DNA for the CDR3: TGTGCCATCAGTGACGGACAGAACGCTGGTAACTATGGCTACACCTTC. It encodes CAISDGQNAGNYGYTF. The chain has TRBV10-3 and TRBJ1-2, with a weak D call TRBD1 (6 bases). From germline, CDR1 is ENHRY and CDR2 SYGVKD. Trimming pared 3 bases from V and 1 base from J, leaving 15 bases between. The CDR3 sequence is 16 residues long.

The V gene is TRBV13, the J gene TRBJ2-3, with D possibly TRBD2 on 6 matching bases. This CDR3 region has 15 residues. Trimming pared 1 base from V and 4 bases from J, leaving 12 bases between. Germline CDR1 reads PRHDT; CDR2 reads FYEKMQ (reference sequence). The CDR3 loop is CASSLVGLAPDTQYF. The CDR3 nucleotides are TGTGCCAGCAGCTTAGTAGGCCTAGCGCCAGATACGCAGTATTTT.

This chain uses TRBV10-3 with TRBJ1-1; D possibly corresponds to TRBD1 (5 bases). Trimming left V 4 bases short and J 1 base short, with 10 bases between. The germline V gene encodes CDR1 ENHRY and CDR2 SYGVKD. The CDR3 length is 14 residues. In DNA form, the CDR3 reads TGTGCCATCAGTGTGCAGGGCACGAACACTGAAGCTTTCTTT. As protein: CAISVQGTNTEAFF.

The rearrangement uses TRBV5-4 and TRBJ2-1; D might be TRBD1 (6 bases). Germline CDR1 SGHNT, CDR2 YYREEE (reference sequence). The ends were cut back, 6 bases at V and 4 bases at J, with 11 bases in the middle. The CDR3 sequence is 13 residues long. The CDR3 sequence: CASTQQGYNEQFF. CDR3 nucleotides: TGTGCCAGCACCCAACAGGGTTACAATGAGCAGTTCTTC. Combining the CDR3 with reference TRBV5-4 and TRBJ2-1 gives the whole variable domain ETGVTQSPTHLIKTRGQQVTLRCSSQSGHNTVSWYQQALGQGPQFIFQYYREEENGRGNFPPRFSGLQFPNYSSELNVNALELDDSALYLCASTQQGYNEQFFGPGTRLTVL.